Listed below are T cell receptor beta chains from one sample, sequenced in a study of memory CD4+ T cells and cytomegalovirus serostatus. Clones were read by immunoSEQ multiplex PCR, and TCRdb kept only the in-frame ones, dropping some. The table shows approximately 40,000 clones, with 65% to 80% occurring only once. The sequenced material came from memory CD4+ T cells from blood. These receptors all stem from an adult in good health and CMV-seronegative. CDR3s include the opening cysteine and the closing phenylalanine or tryptophan. Fields, in order: CDR3 DNA, CDR3 protein, clone size, V gene, D gene, J gene. D genes are given only for firm matches. Clone size is stated in some rows and not others, as once, few, many or a class when expanded.

CDR3 DNA: TGCGCCAGCAGTCCCCCCGACAGGGGAAGTGGCTACACCTTC; CDR3 protein: CASSPPDRGSGYTF; clone size: NA; V gene: TRBV10-2; D gene: TRBD1; J gene: TRBJ1-2
CDR3 DNA: TGTGCCAGCAGCCGCGTTGGGACTAGCGGGGGAAATAATGAGCAGTTCTTC; CDR3 protein: CASSRVGTSGGNNEQFF; clone size: NA; V gene: TRBV4-2; D gene: TRBD2; J gene: TRBJ2-1
CDR3 DNA: TGTGCCAGCAGCCCTAGCGGGGTGGGGACCCAGTACTTC; CDR3 protein: CASSPSGVGTQYF; clone size: NA; V gene: TRBV11-3; D gene: TRBD2; J gene: TRBJ2-5
CDR3 DNA: TGTGCCAGCAGTTTCAAGTTGTCTGGAAACACCATATATTTT; CDR3 protein: CASSFKLSGNTIYF; clone size: few; V gene: TRBV6-5; D gene: NA; J gene: TRBJ1-3
CDR3 DNA: TGTGCCAGCAGCCCTGGGCACGAGCAGTACTTC; CDR3 protein: CASSPGHEQYF; clone size: NA; V gene: TRBV7-8; D gene: NA; J gene: TRBJ2-7
CDR3 DNA: TGCGCCAGCAGCTTGGATGGGGTCTCCTACAATGAGCAGTTCTTC; CDR3 protein: CASSLDGVSYNEQFF; clone size: NA; V gene: TRBV5-1; D gene: NA; J gene: TRBJ2-1
CDR3 DNA: TGTGCCAGCTCACCCCAGGGGGCTCAGAATTCACCCCTCCACTTT; CDR3 protein: CASSPQGAQNSPLHF; clone size: NA; V gene: TRBV18; D gene: TRBD1; J gene: TRBJ1-6
CDR3 DNA: TGTGCCAGCAGCACGGGGCCTAGGGAGCAGTTCTTC; CDR3 protein: CASSTGPREQFF; clone size: NA; V gene: TRBV2; D gene: NA; J gene: TRBJ2-1
CDR3 DNA: TGTGCCAGCAGCCAACCGGGCTACACCTTC; CDR3 protein: CASSQPGYTF; clone size: NA; V gene: TRBV6-5; D gene: NA; J gene: TRBJ1-2
CDR3 DNA: TGTGCCAGCGGCTCGGGACAGGGAGCCAAAAACATTCAGTACTTC; CDR3 protein: CASGSGQGAKNIQYF; clone size: NA; V gene: TRBV11-1; D gene: TRBD1; J gene: TRBJ2-4
CDR3 DNA: TGTGCCAGCAGCTTGGTTGACACCTACAATGAGCAGTTCTTC; CDR3 protein: CASSLVDTYNEQFF; clone size: few; V gene: TRBV5-6; D gene: NA; J gene: TRBJ2-1
CDR3 DNA: TGCGCCAGCAGCCAGGTAGATATAATAGTCTACGATGAGCAGTTCTTC; CDR3 protein: CASSQVDIIVYDEQFF; clone size: NA; V gene: TRBV4-1; D gene: NA; J gene: TRBJ2-1
CDR3 DNA: TGTGCCAGCAGCTCCAAAACTACAGCCGCTAGCACAGATACGCAGTATTTT; CDR3 protein: CASSSKTTAASTDTQYF; clone size: few; V gene: TRBV11-3; D gene: NA; J gene: TRBJ2-3
CDR3 DNA: TGTGCCAGCTCACTGGGGAAGGCTGAAGCTTTCTTT; CDR3 protein: CASSLGKAEAFF; clone size: few; V gene: TRBV18; D gene: NA; J gene: TRBJ1-1
CDR3 DNA: TGTGCCAGCAGTGCCGGGACAGTACAAGAGACCCAGTACTTC; CDR3 protein: CASSAGTVQETQYF; clone size: once; V gene: TRBV2; D gene: TRBD1; J gene: TRBJ2-5
CDR3 DNA: TGTGCCAGCAGTTCCGGGATACAAGAGACCCAGTACTTC; CDR3 protein: CASSSGIQETQYF; clone size: NA; V gene: TRBV2; D gene: NA; J gene: TRBJ2-5
CDR3 DNA: TGTGCCAGCAGCTTAGGCCCAAATTCACCCCTCCACTTT; CDR3 protein: CASSLGPNSPLHF; clone size: NA; V gene: TRBV7-6; D gene: NA; J gene: TRBJ1-6
CDR3 DNA: TGTGCCAGCAGTCCGGGAGCGAATAACTATGGCTACACCTTC; CDR3 protein: CASSPGANNYGYTF; clone size: NA; V gene: TRBV6-6; D gene: NA; J gene: TRBJ1-2
CDR3 DNA: TGTGCCAGCAGCGCCCGGGACAGGGGTTTCGATGGCTACACCTTC; CDR3 protein: CASSARDRGFDGYTF; clone size: NA; V gene: TRBV7-9; D gene: TRBD1; J gene: TRBJ1-2
CDR3 DNA: TGTGCCAGCAGTTTAAAACAGGGGATCAATCAGCCCCAGCATTTT; CDR3 protein: CASSLKQGINQPQHF; clone size: NA; V gene: TRBV28; D gene: TRBD1; J gene: TRBJ1-5
CDR3 DNA: TGTGCCAGCTCCACCACTAGCGGGGGTGAATCTAGCACAGATACGCAGTATTTT; CDR3 protein: CASSTTSGGESSTDTQYF; clone size: NA; V gene: TRBV18; D gene: TRBD2; J gene: TRBJ2-3
CDR3 DNA: TGCGCCAGCAGTTCGGGCCCCGAGGGAGAGACCCAGTACTTC; CDR3 protein: CASSSGPEGETQYF; clone size: few; V gene: TRBV5-1; D gene: NA; J gene: TRBJ2-5
CDR3 DNA: TGTGCCAGCAGGCCGCTCTCAGCGGGGGTAGCGAACACCGGGGAGCTGTTTTTT; CDR3 protein: CASRPLSAGVANTGELFF; clone size: NA; V gene: TRBV2; D gene: TRBD2; J gene: TRBJ2-2
CDR3 DNA: TGTGCCAGCAGCCCGGGACAAGCCCGAAAGAGCACTGAAGCTTTCTTT; CDR3 protein: CASSPGQARKSTEAFF; clone size: NA; V gene: TRBV5-6; D gene: NA; J gene: TRBJ1-1
CDR3 DNA: TGTGCCAGCAGCCGGACAGCGAACACTGAAGCTTTCTTT; CDR3 protein: CASSRTANTEAFF; clone size: NA; V gene: TRBV7-3; D gene: NA; J gene: TRBJ1-1
CDR3 DNA: TGTGCCAGCAGTGAAGGAGGACGGTACGAGCAGTACTTC; CDR3 protein: CASSEGGRYEQYF; clone size: NA; V gene: TRBV6-1; D gene: NA; J gene: TRBJ2-7
CDR3 DNA: TGTGCCAGCAGTTTCACCGGGACAGGGACAATGAACACTGAAGCTTTCTTT; CDR3 protein: CASSFTGTGTMNTEAFF; clone size: NA; V gene: TRBV7-3; D gene: TRBD1; J gene: TRBJ1-1
CDR3 DNA: TGTGCCAGCAGTGAGGAGTATAGCAATCAGCCCCAGCATTTT; CDR3 protein: CASSEEYSNQPQHF; clone size: NA; V gene: TRBV2; D gene: NA; J gene: TRBJ1-5
CDR3 DNA: TGTGCCTGGTTCCGGGACAGGGCACTAGGGAACTATGGCTACACCTTC; CDR3 protein: CAWFRDRALGNYGYTF; clone size: few; V gene: TRBV30; D gene: TRBD1; J gene: TRBJ1-2
CDR3 DNA: TGTGCCAGCAGCCCAAGTCAATGGGACATCTATGAAGAGACCCAGTACTTC; CDR3 protein: CASSPSQWDIYEETQYF; clone size: few; V gene: TRBV14; D gene: NA; J gene: TRBJ2-5
CDR3 DNA: TGTGCCTGGAGACCCCGGCCAGGGCACTATGGCTACACCTTC; CDR3 protein: CAWRPRPGHYGYTF; clone size: NA; V gene: TRBV30; D gene: NA; J gene: TRBJ1-2
CDR3 DNA: TGTGCCAGCAGCTCCGACCCCCGTTTGGCCTATGGCTACACCTTC; CDR3 protein: CASSSDPRLAYGYTF; clone size: NA; V gene: TRBV6-5; D gene: NA; J gene: TRBJ1-2
CDR3 DNA: TGCGCCAGCAGCTTGTTCGGGGGGGGGAAGGGCGGCGGCTACGGAGCAGCTTTCTTT; CDR3 protein: CASSLFGGGKGGGYGAAFF; clone size: NA; V gene: TRBV5-1; D gene: NA; J gene: TRBJ1-1
CDR3 DNA: TGTGCCTGGAGTCAGGATCTGGGGACGGAGGATGAAAAACTGTTTTTT; CDR3 protein: CAWSQDLGTEDEKLFF; clone size: NA; V gene: TRBV30; D gene: NA; J gene: TRBJ1-4
CDR3 DNA: TGTGCCTCCCCCGGGGCCAGGCTGTTTTTT; CDR3 protein: CASPGARLFF; clone size: NA; V gene: TRBV19; D gene: NA; J gene: TRBJ1-4
CDR3 DNA: TGTGCCAGCAGCCCAACGGACAGGGGGCTAATCTCCTACGAGCAGTACTTC; CDR3 protein: CASSPTDRGLISYEQYF; clone size: NA; V gene: TRBV5-6; D gene: TRBD1; J gene: TRBJ2-7
CDR3 DNA: TGTGCCTGGAGCGGACAGGGGTGGGAGCAGTACTTC; CDR3 protein: CAWSGQGWEQYF; clone size: NA; V gene: TRBV30; D gene: TRBD1; J gene: TRBJ2-7
CDR3 DNA: TGTGCCTGGGCCCACACCGGGACGGTCAACTTC; CDR3 protein: CAWAHTGTVNF; clone size: NA; V gene: TRBV30; D gene: NA; J gene: TRBJ2-7
CDR3 DNA: TGCGCCAGCAGCATTAACTCAGGGGGAAATCAGCCCCAGCATTTT; CDR3 protein: CASSINSGGNQPQHF; clone size: NA; V gene: TRBV5-1; D gene: TRBD1; J gene: TRBJ1-5
CDR3 DNA: TGTGCCAGCAGTTCGTATTACGGGGCGGACTATGGCTACACCTTC; CDR3 protein: CASSSYYGADYGYTF; clone size: NA; V gene: TRBV27; D gene: NA; J gene: TRBJ1-2
CDR3 DNA: TGTGCCTGGAGTAGGGAGGCTGCCTATGGCTACACCTTC; CDR3 protein: CAWSREAAYGYTF; clone size: NA; V gene: TRBV30; D gene: NA; J gene: TRBJ1-2
CDR3 DNA: TGTGCCAGCGTTCAGGGTGGCACCGGGGAGCTGTTTTTT; CDR3 protein: CASVQGGTGELFF; clone size: few; V gene: TRBV7-9; D gene: NA; J gene: TRBJ2-2
CDR3 DNA: TGTGCCATCAGTGAAGAGGGTGGCCAGCCCCAGCATTTT; CDR3 protein: CAISEEGGQPQHF; clone size: NA; V gene: TRBV10-3; D gene: NA; J gene: TRBJ1-5
CDR3 DNA: TGTGCCCGAGGACAGGAGGGCACAGATACGCAGTATTTT; CDR3 protein: CARGQEGTDTQYF; clone size: NA; V gene: TRBV6-1; D gene: TRBD1; J gene: TRBJ2-3
CDR3 DNA: TGTGCCAGCAGTTTCTCCTATAATTCACCCCTCCACTTT; CDR3 protein: CASSFSYNSPLHF; clone size: NA; V gene: TRBV27; D gene: NA; J gene: TRBJ1-6
CDR3 DNA: TGTGCCAGTAGTGCGGCGGGGGCGGGAGATACGCAGTATTTT; CDR3 protein: CASSAAGAGDTQYF; clone size: NA; V gene: TRBV19; D gene: NA; J gene: TRBJ2-3
CDR3 DNA: TGTGCCAGCAGCCAAGCACTAGCGGGGACAGATACGCAGTATTTT; CDR3 protein: CASSQALAGTDTQYF; clone size: NA; V gene: TRBV7-8; D gene: TRBD2; J gene: TRBJ2-3
CDR3 DNA: TGCGCCAGCAGCGGTGGACAGGGAGCCTCTGGGGCCAACGTCCTGACTTTC; CDR3 protein: CASSGGQGASGANVLTF; clone size: once; V gene: TRBV5-1; D gene: TRBD1; J gene: TRBJ2-6
CDR3 DNA: TGTGCCAGCAGTAGGACTAGTAGCTCCTACGAGCAGTACTTC; CDR3 protein: CASSRTSSSYEQYF; clone size: NA; V gene: TRBV5-4; D gene: TRBD2; J gene: TRBJ2-7
CDR3 DNA: TGTGCCTGGAGTGTAGCTCGGGCGGGAAACACTGAAGCTTTCTTT; CDR3 protein: CAWSVARAGNTEAFF; clone size: NA; V gene: TRBV30; D gene: NA; J gene: TRBJ1-1
CDR3 DNA: TGTGCCAGCAGCTTGGGTCAGGTCTATGGCTACACCTTC; CDR3 protein: CASSLGQVYGYTF; clone size: NA; V gene: TRBV7-2; D gene: NA; J gene: TRBJ1-2
CDR3 DNA: TGCGCCAGCAGCCAAGATCAGGGAGGCACGAGTAATGAAAAACTGTTTTTT; CDR3 protein: CASSQDQGGTSNEKLFF; clone size: NA; V gene: TRBV4-1; D gene: NA; J gene: TRBJ1-4
CDR3 DNA: TGTGCCAGCAGTTCCCCCGGGCCCCAGCATTTT; CDR3 protein: CASSSPGPQHF; clone size: few; V gene: TRBV6-6; D gene: NA; J gene: TRBJ1-5
CDR3 DNA: TGCGCCAGCAGCTTGGCGGGGATCGGCGGGGAGCTGTTTTTT; CDR3 protein: CASSLAGIGGELFF; clone size: NA; V gene: TRBV5-1; D gene: NA; J gene: TRBJ2-2
CDR3 DNA: TGCGCCAGCAGCAGGGAGAGGGGCTCCTACGAGCAGTACTTC; CDR3 protein: CASSRERGSYEQYF; clone size: NA; V gene: TRBV5-1; D gene: NA; J gene: TRBJ2-7
CDR3 DNA: TGTGCCAGCAGTTACGTAGCGTATAGTTATGGCTACACCTTC; CDR3 protein: CASSYVAYSYGYTF; clone size: NA; V gene: TRBV6-5; D gene: NA; J gene: TRBJ1-2
CDR3 DNA: TGCAGCGAGCGGACAGGGGACGGCTACACCTTC; CDR3 protein: CSERTGDGYTF; clone size: NA; V gene: TRBV29-1; D gene: TRBD1; J gene: TRBJ1-2